This T cell receptor (beta chain) emerged from a study of CXCR3-negative and CXCR3-positive naive CD8 T cells. Every CD8+ T cell subset underwent triplicate sorting at some 280,000 cells apiece. Study-level findings and limits: TRB CDR3s were more hydrophobic in CXCR3-positive than in CXCR3-negative naive cells. Memory CD8+ T cell repertoires were far less diverse than both naive subsets.

The CDR3 loop spans 15 amino acids. CDR1 and CDR2 (germline): LGHNA, YSLEER. cDNA libraries for TRB were generated by 5' RACE incorporating UMI labels. Following a re-call of the 5' RACE reads, TCRdb has one entry per CDR3 protein and lacks DNA. The sample features approximately 65,000 distinct CDR3 sequences, with just over 0.7% in its top ten. Comment on this clonotype: Its antigen is unknown.

The TCR originated in a human donor in good health. Some clones in this sample may be carry-over from other donors' samples. V and J are TRBV4-3 and TRBJ2-1; the TRBD1 assignment by TCRdb is unverifiable without DNA. The sample was naive CXCR3+ CD8+ T cells from blood. Subset defined: CD45RO-CCR7+CD27+CD95- naive CD8+ T cells expressing CXCR3 (TNR3+). The CDR3: CASSLVGQGFDEQFF.